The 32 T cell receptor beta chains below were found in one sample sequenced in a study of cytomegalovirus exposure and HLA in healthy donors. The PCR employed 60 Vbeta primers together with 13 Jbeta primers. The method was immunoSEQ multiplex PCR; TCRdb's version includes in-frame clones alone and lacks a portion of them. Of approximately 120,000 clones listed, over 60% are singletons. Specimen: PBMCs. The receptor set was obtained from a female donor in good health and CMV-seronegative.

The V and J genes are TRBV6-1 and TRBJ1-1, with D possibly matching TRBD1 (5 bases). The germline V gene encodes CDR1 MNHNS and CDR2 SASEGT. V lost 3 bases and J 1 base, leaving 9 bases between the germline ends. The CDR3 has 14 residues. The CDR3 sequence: CASSDVGGNTEAFF. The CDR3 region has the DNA TGTGCCAGCAGTGATGTCGGGGGGAACACTGAAGCTTTCTTT.

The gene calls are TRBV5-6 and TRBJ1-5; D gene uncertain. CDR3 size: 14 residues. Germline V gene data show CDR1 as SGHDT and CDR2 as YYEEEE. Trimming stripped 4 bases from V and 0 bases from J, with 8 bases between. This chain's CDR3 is CASSRRFSNQPQHF. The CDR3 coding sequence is TGTGCCAGCAGCCGGAGGTTTAGCAATCAGCCCCAGCATTTT. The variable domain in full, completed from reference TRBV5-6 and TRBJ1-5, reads DAGVTQSPTHLIKTRGQQVTLRCSPKSGHDTVSWYQQALGQGPQFIFQYYEEEERQRGNFPDRFSGHQFPNYSSELNVNALLLGDSALYLCASSRRFSNQPQHFGDGTRLSIL.

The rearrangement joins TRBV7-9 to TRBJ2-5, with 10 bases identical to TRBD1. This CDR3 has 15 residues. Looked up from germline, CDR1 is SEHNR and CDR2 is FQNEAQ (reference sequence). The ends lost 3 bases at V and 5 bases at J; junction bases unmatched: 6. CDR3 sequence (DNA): TGTGCCAGCAGCTTCGGGACAGGGGACGTGGAGACCCAGTACTTC. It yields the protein CASSFGTGDVETQYF. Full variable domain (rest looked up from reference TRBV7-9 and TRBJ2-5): DTGVSQNPRHKITKRGQNVTFRCDPISEHNRLYWYRQTLGQGPEFLTYFQNEAQLEKSRLLSDRFSAERPKGSFSTLEIQRTEQGDSAMYLCASSFGTGDVETQYFGPGTRLLVL.

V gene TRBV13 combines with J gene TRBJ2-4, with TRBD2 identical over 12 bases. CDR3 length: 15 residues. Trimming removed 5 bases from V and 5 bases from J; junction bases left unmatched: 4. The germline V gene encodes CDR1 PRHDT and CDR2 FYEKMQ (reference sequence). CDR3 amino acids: CASSPRLAGENIQYF. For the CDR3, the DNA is TGTGCCAGCAGCCCCAGACTAGCGGGGGAAAACATTCAGTACTTC.

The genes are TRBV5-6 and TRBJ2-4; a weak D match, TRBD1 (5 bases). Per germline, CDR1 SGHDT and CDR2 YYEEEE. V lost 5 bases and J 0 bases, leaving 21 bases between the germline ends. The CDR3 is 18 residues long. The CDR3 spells CASSQGIMESLAKNIQYF. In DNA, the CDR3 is TGTGCCAGCAGTCAGGGCATCATGGAGTCTTTAGCCAAAAACATTCAGTACTTC.

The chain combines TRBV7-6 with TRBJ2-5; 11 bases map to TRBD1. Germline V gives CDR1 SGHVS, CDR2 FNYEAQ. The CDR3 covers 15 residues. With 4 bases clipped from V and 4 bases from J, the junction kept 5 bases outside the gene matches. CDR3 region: CASSSGQGARETQYF. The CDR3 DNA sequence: TGTGCCAGCAGCTCCGGACAGGGGGCGCGAGAGACCCAGTACTTC.

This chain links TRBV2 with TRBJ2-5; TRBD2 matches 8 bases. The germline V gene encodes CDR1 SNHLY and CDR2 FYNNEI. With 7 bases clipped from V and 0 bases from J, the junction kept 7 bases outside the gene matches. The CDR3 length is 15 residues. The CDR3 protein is CASTGLAPYQETQYF. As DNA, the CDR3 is TGTGCCAGCACCGGACTAGCCCCGTACCAAGAGACCCAGTACTTC.

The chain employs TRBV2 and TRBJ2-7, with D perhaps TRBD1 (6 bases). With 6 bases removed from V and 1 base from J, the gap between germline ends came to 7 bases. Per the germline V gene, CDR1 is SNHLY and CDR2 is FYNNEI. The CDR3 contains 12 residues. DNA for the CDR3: TGTGCCAGCAGAGGACAGTCCTACGAGCAGTACTTC. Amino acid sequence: CASRGQSYEQYF.

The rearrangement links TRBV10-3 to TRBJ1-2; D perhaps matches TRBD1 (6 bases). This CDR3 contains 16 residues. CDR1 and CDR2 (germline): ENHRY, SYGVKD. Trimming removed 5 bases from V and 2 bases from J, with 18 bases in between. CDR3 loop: CAISTVQGGLNYGYTF. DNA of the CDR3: TGTGCCATCAGTACCGTACAGGGCGGACTGAACTATGGCTACACCTTC.

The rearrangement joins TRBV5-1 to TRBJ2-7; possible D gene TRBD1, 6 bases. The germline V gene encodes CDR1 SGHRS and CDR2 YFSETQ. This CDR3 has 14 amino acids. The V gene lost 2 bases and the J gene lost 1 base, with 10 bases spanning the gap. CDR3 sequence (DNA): TGCGCCAGCAGCTTAGCAGGGACATCCTACGAGCAGTACTTC. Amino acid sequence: CASSLAGTSYEQYF.

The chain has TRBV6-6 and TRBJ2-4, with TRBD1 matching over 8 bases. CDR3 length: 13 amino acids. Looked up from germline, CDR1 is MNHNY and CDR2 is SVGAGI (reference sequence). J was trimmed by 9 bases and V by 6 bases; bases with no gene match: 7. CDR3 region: CASSLGQGGIQYF. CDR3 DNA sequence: TGTGCCAGCAGCTTAGGACAGGGAGGCATTCAGTACTTC.

CDR3 sequence reads: CASSNRVQKNGYTF. DNA for the CDR3: TGTGCCAGTAGTAACAGGGTCCAGAAAAATGGCTACACCTTC. This chain links TRBV19 with TRBJ1-2, with D tentatively TRBD1 (6 bases). Germline CDR1 is LNHDA and CDR2 is SQIVND (reference sequence). This CDR3 region has 14 residues. The ends were cut back, 4 bases at V and 6 bases at J, with 15 bases in the middle.

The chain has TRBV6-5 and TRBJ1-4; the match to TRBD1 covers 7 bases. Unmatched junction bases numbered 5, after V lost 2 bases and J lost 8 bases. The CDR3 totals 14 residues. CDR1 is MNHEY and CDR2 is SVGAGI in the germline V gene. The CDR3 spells CASSYHRGEEKLFF. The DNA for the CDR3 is TGTGCCAGCAGTTACCACAGGGGAGAAGAAAAACTGTTTTTT.

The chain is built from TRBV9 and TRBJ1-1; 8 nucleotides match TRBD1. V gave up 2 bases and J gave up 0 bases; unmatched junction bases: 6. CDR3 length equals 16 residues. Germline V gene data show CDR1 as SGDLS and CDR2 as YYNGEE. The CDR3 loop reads CASSVDGGQVNTEAFF. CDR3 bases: TGTGCCAGCAGCGTTGACGGGGGACAGGTGAACACTGAAGCTTTCTTT.

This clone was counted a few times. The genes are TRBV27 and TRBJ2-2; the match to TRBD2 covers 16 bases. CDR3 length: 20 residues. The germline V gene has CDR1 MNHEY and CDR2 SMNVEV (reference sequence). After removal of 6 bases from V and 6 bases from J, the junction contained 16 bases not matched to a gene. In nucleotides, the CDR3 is TGTGCCAGCAGAACCCTGGGACTAGCGGGGGGGCCTAGTCGCGCCGGGGAGCTGTTTTTT. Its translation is CASRTLGLAGGPSRAGELFF.

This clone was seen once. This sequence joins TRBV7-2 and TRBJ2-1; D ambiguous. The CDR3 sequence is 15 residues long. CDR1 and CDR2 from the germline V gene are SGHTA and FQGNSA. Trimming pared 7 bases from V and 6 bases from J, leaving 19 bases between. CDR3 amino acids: CASTETSILFNEQFF. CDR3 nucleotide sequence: TGTGCCAGCACCGAAACGAGCATTTTGTTCAATGAGCAGTTCTTC.

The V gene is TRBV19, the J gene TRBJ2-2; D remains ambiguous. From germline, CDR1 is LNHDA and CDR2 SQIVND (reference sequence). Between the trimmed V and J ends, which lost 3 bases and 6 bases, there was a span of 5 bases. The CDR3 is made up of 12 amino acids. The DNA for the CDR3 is TGTGCCAGTAGTATCCAGGCCGGGGAGCTGTTTTTT. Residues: CASSIQAGELFF. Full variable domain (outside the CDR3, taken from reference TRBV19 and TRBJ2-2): DGGITQSPKYLFRKEGQNVTLSCEQNLNHDAMYWYRQDPGQGLRLIYYSQIVNDFQKGDIAEGYSVSREKKESFPLTVTSAQKNPTAFYLCASSIQAGELFFGEGSRLTVL.

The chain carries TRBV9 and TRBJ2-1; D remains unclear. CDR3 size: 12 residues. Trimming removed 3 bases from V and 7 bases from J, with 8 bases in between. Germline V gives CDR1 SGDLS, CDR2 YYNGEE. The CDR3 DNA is TGTGCCAGCAGCGAATACGGGAATGAGCAGTTCTTC. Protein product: CASSEYGNEQFF.

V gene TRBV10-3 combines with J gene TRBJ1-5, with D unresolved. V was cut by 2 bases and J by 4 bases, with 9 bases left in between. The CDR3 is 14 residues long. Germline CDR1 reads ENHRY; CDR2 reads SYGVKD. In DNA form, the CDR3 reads TGTGCCATCAGTGAGGAGGTTCCTAATCAGCCCCAGCATTTT. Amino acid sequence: CAISEEVPNQPQHF.

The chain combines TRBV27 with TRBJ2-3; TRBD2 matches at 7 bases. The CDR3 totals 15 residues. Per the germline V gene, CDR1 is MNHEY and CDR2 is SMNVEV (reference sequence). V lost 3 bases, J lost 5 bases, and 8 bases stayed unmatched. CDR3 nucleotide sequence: TGTGCCAGCAGTTTGAGGGTCGGGGGGATAGATACGCAGTATTTT. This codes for CASSLRVGGIDTQYF.

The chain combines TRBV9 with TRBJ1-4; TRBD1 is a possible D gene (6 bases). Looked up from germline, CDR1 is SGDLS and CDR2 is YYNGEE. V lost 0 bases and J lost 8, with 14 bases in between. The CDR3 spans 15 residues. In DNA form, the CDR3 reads TGTGCCAGCAGCGTAGAGGGGGGGCGCGGGGAAAAACTGTTTTTT. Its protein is CASSVEGGRGEKLFF.

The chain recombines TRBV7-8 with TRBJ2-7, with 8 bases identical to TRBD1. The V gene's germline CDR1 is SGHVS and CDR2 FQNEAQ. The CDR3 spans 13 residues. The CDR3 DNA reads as TGTGCTTGCTTCAGGGACAGGCGGGACGAGCAGTACTTC. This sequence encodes CACFRDRRDEQYF.

CDR3 coding DNA: TGTGCCACCAGCAGAGTTTCCGGGACAGGTACCTACAATGAGCAGTTCTTC. Encoded protein: CATSRVSGTGTYNEQFF. The gene calls are TRBV15 and TRBJ2-1; TRBD1 aligns across 8 bases. There are 17 residues in the CDR3. The trim removed 1 base at V and 2 bases at J, leaving 7 bases unmatched. Germline V CDR1 and CDR2: LNHNV, YYDKDF (reference sequence).

CDR3 amino acids: CASSQTQDSNYGYTF. CDR3 nucleotide sequence: TGTGCCAGCAGCCAAACCCAGGACAGTAACTATGGCTACACCTTC. The rearrangement uses TRBV5-4 and TRBJ1-2; tentatively, D is TRBD1 (6 bases). The CDR3 length is 15 residues. Germline CDR1 is SGHNT and CDR2 is YYREEE (reference sequence). The ends were cut back, 4 bases at V and 1 base at J, with 14 bases in the middle.

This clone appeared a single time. CDR3 sequence: CASSGRLAGVTDTQYF. The CDR3 DNA follows: TGTGCCAGCAGCGGAAGACTAGCGGGGGTCACAGATACGCAGTATTTT. The rearrangement uses TRBV13 and TRBJ2-3; TRBD2 agrees at 12 bases. V dropped 5 bases and J dropped 2; count of bases not matched to a gene: 5. From germline, CDR1 is PRHDT and CDR2 FYEKMQ (reference sequence). The CDR3 consists of 16 residues.

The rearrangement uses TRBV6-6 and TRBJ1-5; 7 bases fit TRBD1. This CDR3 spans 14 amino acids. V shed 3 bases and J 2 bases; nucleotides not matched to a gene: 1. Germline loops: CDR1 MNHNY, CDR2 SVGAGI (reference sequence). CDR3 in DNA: TGTGCCAGCAGTTATGGACAGGGCAATCAGCCCCAGCATTTT. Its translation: CASSYGQGNQPQHF.

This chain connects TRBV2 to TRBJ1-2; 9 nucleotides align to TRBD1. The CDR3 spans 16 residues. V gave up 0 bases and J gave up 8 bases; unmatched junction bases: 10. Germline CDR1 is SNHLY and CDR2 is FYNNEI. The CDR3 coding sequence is TGTGCCAGCAGTGAAGCGCTTCGGGACAGGGCGTACGGCTACACCTTC. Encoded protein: CASSEALRDRAYGYTF.

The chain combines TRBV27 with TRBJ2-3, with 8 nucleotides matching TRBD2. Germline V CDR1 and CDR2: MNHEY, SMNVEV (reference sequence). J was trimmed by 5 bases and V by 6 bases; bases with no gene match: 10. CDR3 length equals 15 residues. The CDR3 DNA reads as TGTGCCAGCAGACTTACGGGGGGGCCAGGAGATACGCAGTATTTT. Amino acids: CASRLTGGPGDTQYF.

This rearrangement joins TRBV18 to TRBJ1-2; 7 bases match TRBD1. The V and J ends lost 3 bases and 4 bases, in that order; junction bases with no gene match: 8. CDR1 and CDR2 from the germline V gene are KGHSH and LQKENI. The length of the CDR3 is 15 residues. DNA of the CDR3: TGTGCCAGCTCACCGAAGATCGGGACAGCCTATGGCTACACCTTC. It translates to CASSPKIGTAYGYTF.

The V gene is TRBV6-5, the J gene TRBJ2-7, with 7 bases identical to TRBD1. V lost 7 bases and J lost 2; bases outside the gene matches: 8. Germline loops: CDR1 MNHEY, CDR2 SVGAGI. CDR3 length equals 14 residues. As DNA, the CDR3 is TGTGCCAGCAATTTCCGGGACAGAGCCTACGAGCAGTACTTC. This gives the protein CASNFRDRAYEQYF.

The CDR3 region is CASNFYPGQAYYEQYF. The CDR3 DNA reads TGTGCCAGCAACTTTTATCCGGGACAGGCATACTACGAGCAGTACTTC. The V and J genes are TRBV9 and TRBJ2-5, with 8 bases lining up with TRBD1. The DNA end favors TRBJ2-7, so the J call may be wrong. CDR1 and CDR2 from the germline V gene are SGDLS and YYNGEE. The CDR3 covers 16 residues.

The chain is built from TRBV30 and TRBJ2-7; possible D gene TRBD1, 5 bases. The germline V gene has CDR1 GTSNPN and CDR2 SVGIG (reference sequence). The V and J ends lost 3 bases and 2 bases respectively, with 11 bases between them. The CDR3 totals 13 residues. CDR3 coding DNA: TGTGCCTGGAGAGGGGATGGCCCCTACGAGCAGTACTTC. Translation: CAWRGDGPYEQYF. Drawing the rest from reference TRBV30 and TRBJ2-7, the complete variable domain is SQTIHQWPATLVQPVGSPLSLECTVEGTSNPNLYWYRQAAGRGLQLLFYSVGIGQISSEVPQNLSASRPQDRQFILSSKKLLLSDSGFYLCAWRGDGPYEQYFGPGTRLTVT.